The 27 T cell receptor beta chains below come from one sample, sequenced in a study of OX40 agonist ivuxolimab in advanced cancers. Measured with immunoSEQ multiplex PCR; TCRdb has only the in-frame clones, and not every one. The sample has 76,000 or so clones; 65% to 90% are singletons. The input for sequencing was CD4+ or CD8+ T cells sorted from blood, taken in a trial of the OX40 agonist ivuxolimab. The receptors derive from an adult with an advanced solid tumor such as melanoma, head and neck, liver or kidney cancer.

This chain joins TRBV5-5 and TRBJ2-1; 7 bases are a match to TRBD1. Germline lookup yields CDR1 SGHKS and CDR2 YYEKEE (reference sequence). V was clipped by 4 bases and J by 6 bases; unmatched bases: 10. The CDR3 has 15 residues. DNA for the CDR3: TGTGCCAGCAGCCCCACGACAGGGTTTGTCAATGAGCAGTTCTTC. Its translation: CASSPTTGFVNEQFF. Full variable domain (remainder filled in from reference TRBV5-5 and TRBJ2-1): DAGVTQSPTHLIKTRGQQVTLRCSPISGHKSVSWYQQVLGQGPQFIFQYYEKEERGRGNFPDRFSARQFPNYSSELNVNALLLGDSALYLCASSPTTGFVNEQFFGPGTRLTVL.

The chain recombines TRBV13 with TRBJ2-2, with D maybe TRBD1 (5 bases). CDR1 and CDR2 from the germline V gene are PRHDT and FYEKMQ (reference sequence). Deletions cut 1 base from V and 1 base from J, with 7 bases between. This CDR3 is built from 15 residues. CDR3 sequence (DNA): TGTGCCAGCAGCTTAGCGCAGGGGAACACCGGGGAGCTGTTTTTT. Its translation: CASSLAQGNTGELFF.

This rearrangement joins TRBV6-5 to TRBJ2-1; the D gene is possibly TRBD1 (6 bases). V gave up 0 bases and J gave up 6 bases, with 9 bases separating them. The CDR3 spans 14 residues. Looked up from germline, CDR1 is MNHEY and CDR2 is SVGAGI. This CDR3 reads CASSYSRGGNEQFF. Written as DNA, the CDR3 is TGTGCCAGCAGTTACTCGAGAGGGGGCAATGAGCAGTTCTTC.

This clone came up a few times. The chain combines TRBV4-1 with TRBJ1-5; D is unresolved. CDR3 length: 13 amino acids. The ends were cut back, 5 bases at V and 4 bases at J, with 9 bases in the middle. The germline CDR1 and CDR2 sequences are MGHRA and YSYEKL. CDR3 sequence (DNA): TGCGCCAGCAGCGCTCAGGCGAATCAGCCCCAGCATTTT. This translates into CASSAQANQPQHF.

The chain joins TRBV19 to TRBJ2-5; no clear D. The V end was cut by 7 bases, the J end by 2 bases, with 20 bases between. The germline V gene encodes CDR1 LNHDA and CDR2 SQIVND (reference sequence). This CDR3 contains 16 residues. CDR3 loop: CASTPNPGTVQETQYF. In nucleotides, the CDR3 is TGTGCCAGTACCCCAAACCCCGGTACTGTGCAAGAGACCCAGTACTTC.

This chain connects TRBV7-9 to TRBJ1-2; D may be TRBD1 (6 bases). This CDR3 comprises 17 residues. The germline gives CDR1 SEHNR, CDR2 FQNEAQ (reference sequence). The germline V and J ends were trimmed by 5 bases and 2 bases, with 21 bases remaining between them. CDR3 sequence reads: CASSPSWGGRDNYGYTF. CDR3 nucleotides: TGTGCCAGCAGCCCTTCCTGGGGGGGGCGGGACAACTATGGCTACACCTTC.

The rearrangement uses TRBV5-1 and TRBJ2-5; 13 bases line up with TRBD2. Per germline, CDR1 SGHRS and CDR2 YFSETQ. The ends lost 3 bases at V and 5 bases at J; junction bases unmatched: 7. This CDR3 spans 16 amino acids. CDR3 sequence reads: CASSSTSGGAYETQYF. CDR3 coding DNA: TGCGCCAGCAGCTCCACTAGCGGGGGGGCCTACGAGACCCAGTACTTC.

Remarks on this clone: Germline is not matched at one junction end, which may reflect a read error. The chain uses TRBV7-7 and TRBJ2-5, with 8 bases that match TRBD1. Germline V gene data show CDR1 as SSHAT and CDR2 as FNYEAQ (reference sequence). The CDR3 totals 13 residues. Written as DNA, the CDR3 is TGTGCTAGCAGCTTGAACAGGGGGGAAACCCAGTACTTC. Translating it yields CASSLNRGETQYF.

This chain connects TRBV9 to TRBJ2-1; 11 nucleotides line up with TRBD2. The CDR3 is 15 residues long. The V gene end was trimmed by 4 bases and the J gene end by 3 bases; junction bases not matched to a gene: 3. Germline CDR1 and CDR2: SGDLS and YYNGEE. The CDR3: CASSILAGGYNEQFF. CDR3 nucleotide sequence: TGTGCCAGCAGCATCCTAGCGGGGGGCTACAATGAGCAGTTCTTC.

This clone was counted a single time. This rearrangement joins TRBV29-1 to TRBJ1-1, with 11 nucleotides matching TRBD1. Germline V gives CDR1 SQVTM, CDR2 ANQGSEA. This CDR3 has 15 residues. With V trimmed by 4 bases and J by 7 bases, 11 bases remained unmatched. Here the CDR3 reads CSVVPGTGGSGEAFF. In DNA, the CDR3 is TGCAGCGTTGTCCCCGGGACAGGGGGATCGGGTGAAGCTTTCTTT.

This clone was seen a handful of times. The rearrangement links TRBV14 to TRBJ1-3; no reliable D call. Germline CDR1 SGHDN, CDR2 FVKESK. Trimming removed 4 bases at V and 2 bases at J, with 9 bases between. The CDR3 has 14 residues. CDR3 region: CASSPSYTGNTIYF. CDR3 in DNA: TGTGCCAGCAGCCCCAGCTACACTGGAAACACCATATATTTT.

V usage is TRBV30 and J usage is TRBJ1-6; TRBD1 agrees at 8 bases. Trimming removed 6 bases from V and 9 bases from J; junction bases left unmatched: 10. The CDR3 is made up of 14 amino acids. Germline CDR1 is GTSNPN and CDR2 is SVGIG (reference sequence). Written as DNA, the CDR3 is TGTGCCTGTTCAAGAGAGACAGGGGTTTCACCCCTCCACTTT. Its translation is CACSRETGVSPLHF.

For the CDR3, the DNA is TGTGCCAGCAGTGAATTAACAGGGGGTAGGACAGATACGCAGTATTTT. Protein product: CASSELTGGRTDTQYF. V usage is TRBV25-1 and J usage is TRBJ2-3; TRBD1 matches at 8 bases. The CDR3 spans 16 residues. CDR1 and CDR2 from the germline V gene are MGHDK and SYGVNS. V shed 1 base, J shed 3 bases, and the junction held 6 bases outside the gene matches.

The rearrangement links TRBV19 to TRBJ1-2; D unresolved. V was trimmed by 8 bases and J by 4 bases, leaving 20 bases between them. From germline, CDR1 is LNHDA and CDR2 SQIVND (reference sequence). This CDR3 is built from 15 residues. The chain's CDR3 is CASGEHSPELYGYTF. The CDR3 coding sequence is TGTGCCAGTGGGGAACATTCCCCCGAACTCTATGGCTACACCTTC.

The J gene is TRBJ1-5, the V gene TRBV25-1; D uncertain. Germline CDR1 is MGHDK and CDR2 is SYGVNS. Trimming took off 6 bases at V and 4 bases at J, with 7 bases between the two ends. This CDR3 has 12 residues. CDR3 nucleotide sequence: TGTGCCAGCAGAAAGGAAAATCAGCCCCAGCATTTT. It yields the protein CASRKENQPQHF.

This sequence joins TRBV4-1 and TRBJ2-7; possible D gene TRBD2, 5 bases. Germline assignment: CDR1 MGHRA and CDR2 YSYEKL. The CDR3 runs 14 residues. Trimming cost V 2 bases and J 8 bases, with 16 bases left between them. Here the CDR3 DNA reads TGCGCCAGCAGCCAAAGGACTGTAACCGGGCAGCAGTACTTC. Its translation is CASSQRTVTGQQYF.

The genes are TRBV7-2 and TRBJ1-3; D gene unclear. CDR1 SGHTA and CDR2 FQGNSA come from the germline V gene. The CDR3 has 14 residues. Trimming stripped 2 bases from V and 2 bases from J, with 7 bases between. The DNA of the CDR3 is TGTGCCAGCAGCTTAAGGGAACCTGGAAACACCATATATTTT. This sequence encodes CASSLREPGNTIYF.

The CDR3 bases are TGTGCCAGCAGTGAGATGATTAACGGAAGGACTGAAGCTTTCTTT. It is translated as CASSEMINGRTEAFF. V is TRBV25-1 and J is TRBJ1-1, with D hard to call. Germline values: CDR1 MGHDK, CDR2 SYGVNS. The CDR3 contains 15 residues. V gave up 3 bases and J gave up 5 bases, with 16 bases separating them.

The rearrangement links TRBV27 to TRBJ1-2; D is perhaps TRBD1 (6 bases). Per the germline V gene, CDR1 is MNHEY and CDR2 is SMNVEV (reference sequence). The CDR3 sequence is 14 residues long. V was cut by 2 bases and J by 5 bases, with 12 bases left in between. CDR3 amino acids: CASSLEGGYYGYTF. The CDR3 nucleotides read TGTGCCAGCAGTTTAGAGGGGGGGTATTATGGCTACACCTTC.

Notes on this clone: Sequence at one end of the junction differs from germline and may be a read error. CDR3 nucleotides: TGTGCCAACTCACTACCCACAGGGACTGGGGCCAACGTCCTGACTTTC. This encodes CANSLPTGTGANVLTF. The V call is TRBV18, the J call TRBJ2-6, with D perhaps TRBD1 (6 bases). Looked up from germline, CDR1 is KGHSH and CDR2 is LQKENI. This CDR3 is built from 16 residues.

The chain is built from TRBV30 and TRBJ1-1; possibly TRBD1 for D (5 bases). The length of the CDR3 is 13 residues. The V end was cut by 7 bases, the J end by 0 bases, with 12 bases between. The germline CDR1 and CDR2 sequences are GTSNPN and SVGIG (reference sequence). This CDR3 is CAFQKGMNTEAFF. In DNA, the CDR3 is TGTGCCTTCCAGAAGGGGATGAACACTGAAGCTTTCTTT.

This clone has more than one count but fewer than ten. The chain couples TRBV7-9 to TRBJ1-2; no definite D call. Germline V gene sequence: CDR1 SEHNR, CDR2 FQNEAQ (reference sequence). The ends were cut back, 1 base at V and 1 base at J, with 7 bases in the middle. The CDR3 consists of 14 residues. The CDR3 loop reads CASSLGVLNYGYTF. The CDR3, as DNA: TGTGCCAGCAGCTTAGGGGTCCTTAACTATGGCTACACCTTC.

This chain connects TRBV28 to TRBJ1-2; tentatively, D is TRBD1 (6 bases). The CDR3 runs to 13 residues. Germline V lookup: CDR1 MDHEN, CDR2 SYDVKM. The ends were cut back, 8 bases at V and 5 bases at J, with 15 bases in the middle. For the CDR3, the DNA is TGTGCCAGCTATTCCGGGACAAGATATGGCTACACCTTC. Its translation is CASYSGTRYGYTF.

This clone was detected only once. The V gene is TRBV14, the J gene TRBJ1-2; D possibly corresponds to TRBD1 (5 bases). The germline V gene has CDR1 SGHDN and CDR2 FVKESK. The CDR3 covers 14 residues. Trimming left V 4 bases short and J 4 bases short, with 13 bases between. CDR3 region: CASSLGSGTYGYTF. The CDR3 DNA sequence: TGTGCCAGCAGCCTCGGATCCGGGACCTATGGCTACACCTTC. Combining the CDR3 with reference TRBV14 and TRBJ1-2 gives the whole variable domain EAGVTQFPSHSVIEKGQTVTLRCDPISGHDNLYWYRRVMGKEIKFLLHFVKESKQDESGMPNNRFLAERTGGTYSTLKVQPAELEDSGVYFCASSLGSGTYGYTFGSGTRLTVV.

This clone was detected only once. The chain uses TRBV6-1 and TRBJ2-7; 7 bases are a match to TRBD1. The CDR3 sequence is 15 residues long. Germline V CDR1 and CDR2: MNHNS, SASEGT. V was clipped by 7 bases and J by 3 bases; unmatched bases: 12. The CDR3 DNA sequence: TGTGCCAGCAAGGTACCGGGACAGACCCTCTACGAGCAGTACTTC. Its protein product is CASKVPGQTLYEQYF.

The V and J genes are TRBV7-2 and TRBJ1-3; D unresolved. The CDR3 runs to 15 residues. Germline CDR1 is SGHTA and CDR2 is FQGNSA. The V gene lost 5 bases and the J gene lost 4 bases, with 15 bases spanning the gap. The CDR3 here is CASSPLDHGGNTIYF. The CDR3 DNA follows: TGTGCCAGCAGCCCGCTGGACCACGGCGGAAACACCATATATTTT.

The chain links TRBV10-3 to TRBJ1-2; D ambiguous. This CDR3 comprises 14 residues. Germline V lookup: CDR1 ENHRY, CDR2 SYGVKD. Trimming removed 10 bases at V and 6 bases at J, with 21 bases between. In DNA, the CDR3 is TGTGCCACCGTACGAAGGGAAAACAACGATGGCTACACCTTC. Its protein product is CATVRRENNDGYTF.